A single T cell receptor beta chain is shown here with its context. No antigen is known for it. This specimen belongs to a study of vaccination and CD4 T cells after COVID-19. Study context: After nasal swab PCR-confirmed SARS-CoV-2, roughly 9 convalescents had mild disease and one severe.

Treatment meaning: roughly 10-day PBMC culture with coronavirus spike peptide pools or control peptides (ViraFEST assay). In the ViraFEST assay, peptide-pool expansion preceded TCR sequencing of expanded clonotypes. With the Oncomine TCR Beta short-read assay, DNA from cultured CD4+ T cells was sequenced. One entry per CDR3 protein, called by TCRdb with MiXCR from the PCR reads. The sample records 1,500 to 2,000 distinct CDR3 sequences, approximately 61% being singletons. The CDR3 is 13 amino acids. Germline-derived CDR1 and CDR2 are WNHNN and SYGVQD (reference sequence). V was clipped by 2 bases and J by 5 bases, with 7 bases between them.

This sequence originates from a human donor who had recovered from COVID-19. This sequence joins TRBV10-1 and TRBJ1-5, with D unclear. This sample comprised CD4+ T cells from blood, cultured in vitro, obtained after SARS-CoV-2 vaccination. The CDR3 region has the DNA TGCGCCAGCAGTGAGACACTTTATCAGCCCCAGCATTTT. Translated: CASSETLYQPQHF.